This T cell receptor beta chain was captured in a study of graft-versus-host responses after intestinal transplantation. Study context: Transplants given to recipients were multivisceral, liver-intestinal, or isolated intestinal. Tacrolimus and steroids were given for roughly 3 years to all recipients after anti-thymocyte globulin induction.

Findings and limits, study-wide: When patients had graft-donor T cell macrochimerism, their allografts held high graft-versus-host to host-versus-graft clonal ratios. Early post-transplant HvG declines tracked with peak circulating GvH clone levels.

The data were produced by immunoSEQ multiplex PCR, yet TCRdb's version contains in-frame clones alone and is incomplete. This repertoire shows tens of thousands of clones, about 93% found once; its top ten account for less than 0.85%. As for this clone: Its antigen is not known.

In germline, CDR1 is SGHNT, CDR2 YENEEA. V lost 5 bases to trimming and J lost 9 bases, with 14 bases between them. This CDR3 comprises 13 residues. This chain links TRBV11-3 with TRBJ2-1, with no clear D. The receptor comes from a human patient who received an intestinal transplant, so some T cells may come from the graft donor. The starting material was PBMCs, obtained 16 days after intestinal transplant. CDR3 DNA: TGTGCCAGCAGCGTCGGGCCCGGTGGTGAGCAGTTCTTC. As protein: CASSVGPGGEQFF.